The 20 T cell receptor beta chains below all came from one sample that was sequenced in a study of siplizumab effects on memory and regulatory T cells. Using immunoSEQ multiplex PCR, the repertoire was profiled, and TCRdb retains in-frame clones only, with some absent. Of some 81,000 clones detected, more than 85% appear once; the ten largest clones hold approximately 17%. The sequencing sample was made of CD8+ T cells sorted from blood. The receptors come from a human donor in good health.

The DNA for the CDR3 is TGTGCCAGCAGTTCCCCCGATACGCAGTATTTT. Translated: CASSSPDTQYF. V is TRBV6-5 and J is TRBJ2-3; D remains unclear. The CDR3 has 11 amino acids. V gave up 4 bases and J gave up 6 bases, with 5 bases separating them. The V gene's germline CDR1 is MNHEY and CDR2 SVGAGI.

The chain joins TRBV2 to TRBJ2-1, with 10 positions matching TRBD1. CDR1 SNHLY and CDR2 FYNNEI come from the germline V gene. With 6 bases clipped from V and 0 bases from J, the junction kept 11 bases outside the gene matches. CDR3 length: 18 amino acids. CDR3 protein: CASRSGGTGALSYNEQFF. CDR3 DNA sequence: TGTGCCAGCAGATCTGGGGGGACAGGGGCCCTCTCCTACAATGAGCAGTTCTTC.

The chain couples TRBV13 to TRBJ2-1, with D perhaps TRBD1 (5 bases). Germline CDR1 PRHDT, CDR2 FYEKMQ (reference sequence). This CDR3 has 15 residues. Trimming cost V 2 bases and J 3 bases, with 11 bases left between them. Here the CDR3 DNA reads TGTGCCAGCAGCTTAAGACAGCCTTACTACAATGAGCAGTTCTTC. Translated: CASSLRQPYYNEQFF.

The rearrangement links TRBV19 to TRBJ2-1, with 8 nucleotides matching TRBD2. The CDR3 loop spans 15 amino acids. Per the germline V gene, CDR1 is LNHDA and CDR2 is SQIVND (reference sequence). V lost 8 bases, J lost 3 bases, and 9 bases stayed unmatched. CDR3 nucleotides: TGTGCCAGTCAGAGCGGGAGTAGGGGCTACAATGAGCAGTTCTTC. It is translated as CASQSGSRGYNEQFF.

The gene calls are TRBV5-1 and TRBJ1-3; D not certain. Germline V gene sequence: CDR1 SGHRS, CDR2 YFSETQ. CDR3 length: 22 amino acids. Trimming left V 2 bases short and J 2 bases short, with 32 bases between. The CDR3 region is CASSFSSPATSRHSSAGNTIYF. CDR3 sequence (DNA): TGCGCCAGCAGCTTTAGTTCCCCCGCTACATCCCGACATTCCTCGGCTGGAAACACCATATATTTT.

The chain is built from TRBV6-5 and TRBJ2-7; D unclear. Per germline, CDR1 MNHEY and CDR2 SVGAGI. The CDR3 runs to 12 residues. V was cut by 2 bases and J by 7 bases, with 9 bases left in between. CDR3 in DNA: TGTGCCAGCAGTTACCCGACTGGGGAGCAGTACTTC. Its protein product is CASSYPTGEQYF.

The sample holds one count of this clone. The genes are TRBV27 and TRBJ2-7; no clear D. Germline V gene sequence: CDR1 MNHEY, CDR2 SMNVEV (reference sequence). The CDR3 consists of 13 residues. Trimming removed 5 bases from V and 2 bases from J, with 10 bases in between. This CDR3 reads CASSPLGAYEQYF. The CDR3 nucleotides are TGTGCCAGCAGTCCCCTGGGCGCCTACGAGCAGTACTTC.

V gene TRBV5-6 combines with J gene TRBJ1-2; D not resolved. V was shortened by 2 bases and J by 2 bases, with 13 bases between the two germline ends. Germline-derived CDR1 and CDR2 are SGHDT and YYEEEE. CDR3 length: 15 amino acids. CDR3 protein: CASSFLGRTNYGYTF. The CDR3 DNA reads as TGTGCCAGCAGCTTTCTAGGCAGAACCAACTATGGCTACACCTTC.

The chain is built from TRBV2 and TRBJ2-2, with D possibly called TRBD1 or TRBD2 (5 bases each). Per germline, CDR1 SNHLY and CDR2 FYNNEI. CDR3 length equals 19 residues. V gave up 3 bases and J gave up 5 bases, with 25 bases separating them. The CDR3 spells CASSDRMGVIPSGTGELFF. The CDR3 DNA reads as TGTGCCAGCAGTGACAGAATGGGGGTCATCCCAAGTGGAACCGGGGAGCTGTTTTTT.

This clone was found once. The chain combines TRBV6-4 with TRBJ2-2; 13 bases match TRBD2. This CDR3 has 16 residues. The V gene's germline CDR1 is MRHNA and CDR2 SNTAGT. The ends lost 6 bases at V and 2 bases at J; junction bases unmatched: 3. In DNA, the CDR3 is TGTGCCAGCAGCCTGGGACTAGCGGGAAACACCGGGGAGCTGTTTTTT. The encoded protein is CASSLGLAGNTGELFF.

The rearrangement joins TRBV4-1 to TRBJ2-7; D unresolved. Trimming cost V 0 bases and J 0 bases, with 9 bases left between them. Per germline, CDR1 MGHRA and CDR2 YSYEKL. This CDR3 comprises 15 residues. Here the CDR3 reads CASSQELLNSYEQYF. The CDR3 nucleotides are TGCGCCAGCAGCCAAGAGTTGTTAAACTCCTACGAGCAGTACTTC.

The chain carries TRBV11-2 and TRBJ2-3, with TRBD2 as a possible D gene (6 bases). This CDR3 has 18 amino acids. Per germline, CDR1 SGHAT and CDR2 FQNNGV. V lost 1 base, J lost 0 bases, and 17 bases lay in between. CDR3 amino acids: CASSLVGSGYTSTDTQYF. For the CDR3, the DNA is TGTGCCAGCAGCTTAGTGGGGAGCGGGTATACTAGCACAGATACGCAGTATTTT.

V is TRBV9 and J is TRBJ2-7, with 7 bases fitting TRBD2. CDR3 length: 15 amino acids. V lost 0 bases and J lost 2; bases outside the gene matches: 5. In germline, CDR1 is SGDLS, CDR2 YYNGEE. The CDR3 spells CASSVGVGGTYEQYF. The CDR3 nucleotides are TGTGCCAGCAGCGTAGGCGTCGGGGGGACCTACGAGCAGTACTTC.

This clone is large within its sample. The CDR3 protein is CASSSGHLNEKLFF. In nucleotides, the CDR3 is TGTGCCAGCAGCTCCGGACACCTAAATGAAAAACTGTTTTTT. The J gene is TRBJ1-4, the V gene TRBV11-2; possible D gene TRBD1, 5 bases. CDR3 size: 14 residues. The germline V gene encodes CDR1 SGHAT and CDR2 FQNNGV. V was cut by 4 bases and J by 5 bases, with 11 bases left in between.

The chain links TRBV14 to TRBJ2-7, with D perhaps TRBD1 (6 bases). V was pared by 0 bases and J by 2 bases, with 17 bases between. Germline CDR1 reads SGHDN; CDR2 reads FVKESK. The CDR3 length is 17 residues. CDR3 in amino acids: CASSQDSSGRTAYEQYF. CDR3 coding DNA: TGTGCCAGCAGCCAAGATTCCTCGGGACGGACAGCCTACGAGCAGTACTTC.

The V gene is TRBV29-1, the J gene TRBJ2-3, with no clear D. Trimming cost V 7 bases and J 0 bases, with 14 bases left between them. Per germline, CDR1 SQVTM and CDR2 ANQGSEA. The CDR3 runs 14 residues. CDR3 bases: TGCAGCGGGACGACTGGTGTTAGCACAGATACGCAGTATTTT. This sequence encodes CSGTTGVSTDTQYF.

This clone was seen a single time. In nucleotides, the CDR3 is TGTGCCAGTAGTGTGTACGCGCGGAACACTGAAGCTTTCTTT. Its translation is CASSVYARNTEAFF. The rearrangement joins TRBV19 to TRBJ1-1; D call uncertain. V lost 5 bases and J lost 1, with 11 bases in between. The CDR3 sequence is 14 residues long. Germline CDR1 is LNHDA and CDR2 is SQIVND (reference sequence). The variable domain in full, completed from reference TRBV19 and TRBJ1-1, reads DGGITQSPKYLFRKEGQNVTLSCEQNLNHDAMYWYRQDPGQGLRLIYYSQIVNDFQKGDIAEGYSVSREKKESFPLTVTSAQKNPTAFYLCASSVYARNTEAFFGQGTRLTVV.

The V gene is TRBV19, the J gene TRBJ2-5; D perhaps matches TRBD1 (6 bases). The ends were cut back, 1 base at V and 3 bases at J, with 6 bases in the middle. The CDR3 length is 13 residues. Germline V lookup: CDR1 LNHDA, CDR2 SQIVND (reference sequence). The CDR3 nucleotides read TGTGCCAGTAGTATAGCAGGGGAAGAGACCCAGTACTTC. It translates to CASSIAGEETQYF. The full variable domain, with the rest looked up from reference TRBV19 and TRBJ2-5, is DGGITQSPKYLFRKEGQNVTLSCEQNLNHDAMYWYRQDPGQGLRLIYYSQIVNDFQKGDIAEGYSVSREKKESFPLTVTSAQKNPTAFYLCASSIAGEETQYFGPGTRLLVL.

The chain uses TRBV7-3 and TRBJ2-1, with D unclear. The CDR3 length is 15 residues. Trimming left V 1 base short and J 3 bases short, with 10 bases between. Germline CDR1 and CDR2: SGHTA and FQGTGA. The CDR3 sequence is CASSLIRKGYNEQFF. The CDR3 region has the DNA TGTGCCAGCAGCTTAATAAGAAAGGGCTACAATGAGCAGTTCTTC. Variable domain in full (rest from reference TRBV7-3 and TRBJ2-1): GAGVSQTPSNKVTEKGKYVELRCDPISGHTALYWYRQSLGQGPEFLIYFQGTGAADDSGLPNDRFFAVRPEGSVSTLKIQRTERGDSAVYLCASSLIRKGYNEQFFGPGTRLTVL.

The genes are TRBV28 and TRBJ1-1; D gene unclear. This CDR3 has 11 residues. Trimming pared 4 bases from V and 8 bases from J, leaving 8 bases between. Germline V gene lookup returns CDR1 MDHEN and CDR2 SYDVKM. DNA for the CDR3: TGTGCCAGCAGTTGGAATGGGGAAGCTTTCTTT. Encoded protein: CASSWNGEAFF.